This T cell receptor beta chain was captured by sequencing in a study of cytomegalovirus exposure and HLA in healthy donors. Study-level results: The study dropped some indistinguishable V segments, TRBV6-2 and TRBV6-3 among them. Later work associated more than 15,000 TCR beta sequences with HLA alleles at 0.05 false discovery rate.

The CDR3 covers 15 residues. Germline CDR1 reads SGHAT; CDR2 reads FQDESV (reference sequence). With 5 bases clipped from V and 4 bases from J, the junction kept 7 bases outside the gene matches. The PCR employed 60 Vbeta primers together with 13 Jbeta primers. Generated by immunoSEQ multiplex PCR, the TCRdb table keeps only in-frame clones and is missing some. The table has fewer than 200,000 clones, less than 80% seen once; the top ten hold 0.7% to 0.85%. For this clone: What it binds is unknown.

Sequenced: PBMCs. The chain joins TRBV11-1 to TRBJ1-4; 7 bases fit TRBD1. The TCR originated in a female donor in good health and CMV-seronegative. CDR3 loop: CASSTGQVYNEKLFF. The CDR3 DNA follows: TGTGCCAGCAGCACCGGACAGGTTTATAATGAAAAACTGTTTTTT.